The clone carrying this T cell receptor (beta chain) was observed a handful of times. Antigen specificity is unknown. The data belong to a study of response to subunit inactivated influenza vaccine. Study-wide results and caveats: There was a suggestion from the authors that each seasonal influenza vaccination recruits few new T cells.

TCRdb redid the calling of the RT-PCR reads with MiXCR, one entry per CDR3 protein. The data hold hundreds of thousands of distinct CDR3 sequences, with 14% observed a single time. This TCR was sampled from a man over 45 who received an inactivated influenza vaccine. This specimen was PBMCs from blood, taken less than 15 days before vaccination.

In nucleotides, the CDR3 is TGTGCCAGCAGTCAGGGACAGCTTACCACCTACGAGCAGTACTTC. Protein sequence: CASSQGQLTTYEQYF. The chain is built from TRBV6-1 and TRBJ2-7; 7 positions agree with TRBD1. The germline CDR1 and CDR2 sequences are MNHNS and SASEGT. The V and J ends lost 5 bases and 2 bases, in that order; junction bases with no gene match: 9. CDR3 length equals 15 residues.